These 19 T cell receptor beta chains share one sample of origin, sequenced in a study of blood T cell repertoires in COVID-19. This table comes from immunoSEQ multiplex PCR, and its TCRdb copy is limited to in-frame clones, with some not included. The sample lists around 250,000 clones, approximately 83% occurring once. Sequences were obtained from PBMCs or T cells enriched from blood (not recorded which). These receptors all stem from a woman in her forties or fifties who had recovered from COVID-19.

The chain has TRBV29-1 and TRBJ2-4; TRBD1 is a possible D gene (5 bases). Germline V gene sequence: CDR1 SQVTM, CDR2 ANQGSEA. The CDR3 contains 15 residues. The ends were cut back, 1 base at V and 1 base at J, with 11 bases in the middle. CDR3 residues: CSVEGQGDAKNIQYF. Written as DNA, the CDR3 is TGCAGCGTTGAAGGGCAGGGCGACGCCAAAAACATTCAGTACTTC. Drawing the rest from reference TRBV29-1 and TRBJ2-4, the complete variable domain is SAVISQKPSRDICQRGTSLTIQCQVDSQVTMMFWYRQQPGQSLTLIATANQGSEATYESGFVIDKFPISRPNLTFSTLTVSNMSPEDSSIYLCSVEGQGDAKNIQYFGAGTRLSVL.

The V and J genes are TRBV19 and TRBJ1-2; perhaps TRBD1 as D (6 bases). CDR1 LNHDA and CDR2 SQIVND come from the germline V gene (reference sequence). The CDR3 length is 13 residues. V dropped 6 bases and J dropped 5 bases, with 13 bases sitting between them. The CDR3 sequence is CASRNTGLYGYTF. Written as DNA, the CDR3 is TGTGCCAGTAGGAACACAGGGTTATATGGCTACACCTTC.

The rearrangement links TRBV28 to TRBJ2-3; maybe TRBD2 (6 bases). V dropped 1 base and J dropped 2 bases, with 10 bases sitting between them. Germline V gene sequence: CDR1 MDHEN, CDR2 SYDVKM. The CDR3 has 15 amino acids. CDR3 amino acids: CASSLSGVTTDTQYF. CDR3 DNA sequence: TGTGCCAGCAGTTTATCGGGGGTGACCACAGATACGCAGTATTTT.

The V and J genes are TRBV2 and TRBJ2-1, with D tentatively TRBD1 (5 bases). Germline-derived CDR1 and CDR2 are SNHLY and FYNNEI. The V end lost 8 bases, the J end lost 2 bases, and 19 bases lay between the germline ends. The CDR3 runs 16 residues. The CDR3 reads CASVVAPATAYNEQFF. The CDR3 DNA reads as TGTGCCAGCGTTGTAGCCCCAGCGACAGCCTACAATGAGCAGTTCTTC. Filled out from reference TRBV2 and TRBJ2-1, the complete variable domain reads EPEVTQTPSHQVTQMGQEVILRCVPISNHLYFYWYRQILGQKVEFLVSFYNNEISEKSEIFDDQFSVERPDGSNFTLKIRSTKLEDSAMYFCASVVAPATAYNEQFFGPGTRLTVL.

The chain couples TRBV4-1 to TRBJ2-1; D might be TRBD2 (6 bases). Trimming stripped 1 base from V and 3 bases from J, with 13 bases between. The germline CDR1 and CDR2 sequences are MGHRA and YSYEKL. The CDR3 totals 16 residues. The CDR3 DNA reads as TGCGCCAGCAGCCAAGGCTTGGGAGGCCTCTACAATGAGCAGTTCTTC. Translated: CASSQGLGGLYNEQFF.

The genes are TRBV30 and TRBJ1-6, with TRBD1 identical over 9 bases. Trimming cost V 2 bases and J 9 bases; bases outside gene matches: 8. The CDR3 sequence is 15 residues long. Germline CDR1 GTSNPN, CDR2 SVGIG (reference sequence). The CDR3 DNA follows: TGTGCCTGGAGTTTAAAGGGACAGGGTTTTTCACCCCTCCACTTT. Residues: CAWSLKGQGFSPLHF.

The chain couples TRBV19 to TRBJ1-2, with D possibly TRBD1 on 5 matching bases. CDR1 and CDR2 from the germline V gene are LNHDA and SQIVND (reference sequence). The V end was cut by 10 bases, the J end by 7 bases, with 19 bases between. The CDR3 runs to 13 residues. The CDR3 region has the DNA TGTGCCACCAAACCCGGGACGGGGGGTGGCTACACCTTC. As protein: CATKPGTGGGYTF.

The rearrangement uses TRBV28 and TRBJ1-5, with D perhaps TRBD1 (5 bases). The CDR3 runs to 16 residues. V shed 5 bases and J shed 2 bases, with 16 bases lying between them. Looked up from germline, CDR1 is MDHEN and CDR2 is SYDVKM. CDR3 loop: CASSPRVLWGNQPQHF. The CDR3 region has the DNA TGTGCCAGCAGTCCCAGGGTCCTGTGGGGCAATCAGCCCCAGCATTTT.

V is TRBV5-8 and J is TRBJ2-1; TRBD2 agrees at 8 bases. The CDR3 contains 15 residues. J lost 8 bases, V lost 0 bases, and 7 bases had no gene match. The germline gives CDR1 SGHTS, CDR2 YDEGEE. CDR3 bases: TGTGCCAGCAGCTTGGGGACTAGCCTTTACTATGAGCAGTTCTTC. Encoded protein: CASSLGTSLYYEQFF.

The rearrangement joins TRBV6-5 to TRBJ1-1; D might be TRBD1 (5 bases). V lost 9 bases and J lost 2, with 13 bases in between. Per the germline V gene, CDR1 is MNHEY and CDR2 is SVGAGI. The CDR3 contains 13 residues. CDR3 sequence: CASQGWENTEAFF. CDR3 nucleotide sequence: TGTGCCAGTCAGGGTTGGGAAAACACTGAAGCTTTCTTT.

This chain joins TRBV6-1 and TRBJ1-5; the D is unclear. The V end lost 3 bases, the J end lost 0 bases, and 15 bases lay between the germline ends. This CDR3 is built from 17 residues. Germline lookup yields CDR1 MNHNS and CDR2 SASEGT. The CDR3 here is CASSDAGVGYSNQPQHF. DNA for the CDR3: TGTGCCAGCAGTGACGCGGGAGTCGGGTATAGCAATCAGCCCCAGCATTTT.

The rearrangement links TRBV7-6 to TRBJ2-2; TRBD1 aligns across 10 bases. Per the germline V gene, CDR1 is SGHVS and CDR2 is FNYEAQ. V gave up 1 base and J gave up 6 bases; unmatched junction bases: 5. CDR3 length: 16 amino acids. This CDR3 reads CASSLEGTGVPGELFF. As DNA, the CDR3 is TGTGCCAGCAGCTTAGAAGGGACAGGGGTGCCCGGGGAGCTGTTTTTT.

The V and J genes are TRBV9 and TRBJ2-3; 11 nucleotides line up with TRBD2. The CDR3 length is 16 residues. Germline trimming cut 4 bases from V and 1 base from J; bases unmatched to any gene: 5. Germline loops: CDR1 SGDLS, CDR2 YYNGEE. Here the CDR3 reads CASSRVTSGGTDTQYF. The CDR3 DNA reads as TGTGCCAGCAGCCGAGTGACTAGCGGGGGCACAGATACGCAGTATTTT.

The chain carries TRBV19 and TRBJ1-5, with a weak D call TRBD1 (5 bases). V gave up 3 bases and J gave up 5 bases, with 11 bases separating them. The germline CDR1 and CDR2 sequences are LNHDA and SQIVND (reference sequence). The CDR3 totals 14 residues. CDR3: CASSMWGSYQPQHF. CDR3 bases: TGTGCCAGTAGTATGTGGGGCAGCTATCAGCCCCAGCATTTT.

The V gene is TRBV12-3 or TRBV12-4, the J gene TRBJ2-1, with 7 bases fitting TRBD1. This CDR3 contains 13 residues. The V and J ends lost 4 bases and 9 bases, in that order; junction bases with no gene match: 6. This CDR3 is CASSSGTVTEQFF. CDR3 coding DNA: TGTGCCAGCAGTTCCGGGACAGTAACTGAGCAGTTCTTC.

The chain recombines TRBV11-1 with TRBJ2-1, with 14 bases lining up with TRBD2. Germline values: CDR1 SGHAT, CDR2 FQDESV (reference sequence). This CDR3 spans 16 amino acids. J lost 6 bases, V lost 5 bases, and 6 bases had no gene match. CDR3 sequence (DNA): TGTGCCAGCAGCCAGAGACTAGCGGGAGGGTTCAATGAGCAGTTCTTC. Amino acid sequence: CASSQRLAGGFNEQFF. Combining the CDR3 with reference TRBV11-1 and TRBJ2-1 gives the whole variable domain EAEVAQSPRYKITEKSQAVAFWCDPISGHATLYWYRQILGQGPELLVQFQDESVVDDSQLPKDRFSAERLKGVDSTLKIQPAELGDSAMYLCASSQRLAGGFNEQFFGPGTRLTVL.

The CDR3: CASRGLADTGELFF. In DNA form, the CDR3 reads TGCGCCAGCAGAGGACTAGCTGATACCGGGGAGCTGTTTTTT. J is TRBJ2-2 and V is TRBV5-1, with 8 bases fitting TRBD2. The CDR3 consists of 14 residues. Germline CDR1 SGHRS, CDR2 YFSETQ. J was trimmed by 5 bases and V by 5 bases; bases with no gene match: 5.

V is TRBV5-5 and J is TRBJ1-2, with TRBD1 matching over 7 bases. The CDR3 has 12 residues. The germline CDR1 and CDR2 sequences are SGHKS and YYEKEE (reference sequence). V trimming: 4 bases; J trimming: 4 bases; junction bases outside the gene matches: 1. DNA for the CDR3: TGTGCCAGCAGCGGGGACAGCTATGGCTACACCTTC. Amino acid sequence: CASSGDSYGYTF.

V and J are TRBV27 and TRBJ2-1; the D gene is possibly TRBD1 (6 bases). CDR1 and CDR2 (germline): MNHEY, SMNVEV (reference sequence). Between the trimmed V and J ends, which lost 5 bases and 9 bases, there was a span of 20 bases. There are 15 residues in the CDR3. The CDR3 DNA sequence: TGTGCCAGCAGTACCTCACTTCTACTAGGGGGTGAGCAGTTCTTC. It encodes CASSTSLLLGGEQFF.